A single sample gave rise to the 28 T cell receptor beta chains below, sequenced in a study of tissue T cells after allogeneic stem cell transplantation. Time point given: mouse harvest day 7 after allogeneic transplant. The graft held 10^6 splenic CD5+ T cells and 10^7 T-cell-depleted bone marrow cells. The protocol was immunoSEQ multiplex PCR, while the TCRdb copy is restricted to in-frame clones and leaves out a portion. The data hold over 6,500 clones, with roughly half observed a single time. The sample taken for sequencing was gut tissue. Every receptor here comes from a female BALB/c mouse given C57BL/6 T cells with graft-versus-host disease after an allogeneic hematopoietic cell transplant.

With regard to this clone: Gene names and germline match the mouse. The read falls 1 residue short of the CDR3 end, and the missing part is taken from the germline J gene. The rearrangement uses TRBV26 and TRBJ2-7; 10 nucleotides align to TRBD2. From germline, CDR1 is KGHPV and CDR2 FQNQEV (reference sequence). This CDR3 region has 14 residues. V gave up 4 bases and J gave up 4 bases; unmatched junction bases: 4. CDR3 bases read: TGTGCCAGCAGTCCTCGACTGGGGGGTTATGAACAGTAC. Translated, it gives CASSPRLGGYEQY. In full, the CDR3 reads CASSPRLGGYEQYF. Full variable domain (missing parts from reference TRBV26 and TRBJ2-7): NSKVIQTPRYLVKGQGQKAKMRCIPEKGHPVVFWYQQNKNNEFKFLINFQNQEVLQQIDMTEKRFSAECPSNSPCSLEIQSSEAGDSALYLCASSPRLGGYEQYFGPGTRLTVL.

Concerning this clone itself: Gene names and germline match the mouse. The CDR3 end lies 1 residue beyond the end of the read and is filled in from the germline J gene. The same CDR3 arises from other DNA sequences in this sample as well. The chain links TRBV26 to TRBJ2-1, with no clear D. The CDR3 consists of 15 residues. Germline-derived CDR1 and CDR2 are KGHPV and FQNQEV (reference sequence). With 0 bases removed from V and 0 bases from J, the gap between germline ends came to 6 bases. The CDR3 sequence is CASSLSGYNYAEQFF. CDR3 bases read: TGTGCCAGCAGTCTGTCAGGGTATAACTATGCTGAGCAGTTC.

This clone was found a few times. The gene symbols are mouse symbols. The CDR3 is cut off 1 residue early in the read; its end comes from the germline J gene. The chain joins TRBV23 to TRBJ1-2; the table's D call TRBD1 went unverified against the DNA. The CDR3 consists of 14 residues. Per the germline V gene, CDR1 is KGHTA and CDR2 is FQNQQP. The sequenced part of the CDR3 DNA is TGCTCCAGCAGTCGGTGGAGACAAGACTCCGACTACACC. Translation gives CSSSRWRQDSDYT. The whole CDR3 sequence is CSSSRWRQDSDYTF.

This clone was seen only a few times. Here the gene names and germline are mouse. The CDR3 DNA, read in part, is TGCTCCAGCAGTCGACTGGGGGGGCGCAGCTATGCTGAGCAGTTC. This encodes CSSSRLGGRSYAEQF. The whole CDR3 protein reads CSSSRLGGRSYAEQFF. The chain is built from TRBV23 and TRBJ2-1; the tabulated D call, TRBD2, remains unverified against the DNA. The read ends 1 residue shy of where the CDR3 ends; the end is completed using the germline J gene. This CDR3 region has 16 residues. Germline-derived CDR1 and CDR2 are KGHTA and FQNQQP. Based on the CDR3 plus reference TRBV23 and TRBJ2-1, the full variable domain is DAAVTQKPRYLIKMKGQEAEMKCIPEKGHTAVFWYQQKQSKELKFLIYFQNQQPLDQIDMVKERFSAVCPSSSLCSLGIRTCEAEDSALYLCSSSRLGGRSYAEQFFGPGTRLTVL.

With regard to this clone: Gene and germline names: mouse. The CDR3 end falls 1 residue outside the read, so it is completed with the germline J gene. The chain carries TRBV13-1 and TRBJ2-2; TRBD1 aligns across 10 bases. V lost 5 bases to trimming and J lost 6 bases; unmatched junction nucleotides: 7. Germline CDR1 reads NSHNY; CDR2 reads SYGAGN. The CDR3 length is 15 residues. Partial CDR3 DNA: TGTGCCAGCAGCCCCGACAGGGGGCGCCCCGGGCAGCTCTAC. Its translation is CASSPDRGRPGQLY. In full, the CDR3 reads CASSPDRGRPGQLYF.

Comment on this clone: Each gene name is a mouse one. The read falls 1 residue short of the CDR3 end, and the missing part is taken from the germline J gene. V usage is TRBV16 and J usage is TRBJ2-5, with 8 bases that match TRBD1. CDR1 is SGHSA, CDR2 FRNQAP, per germline. CDR3 size: 13 residues. The V and J ends lost 3 bases and 6 bases, in that order; junction bases with no gene match: 2. The DNA read from the CDR3 is TGTGCAAGCAGCTTGACAGGGGTGGACACCCAGTAC. Translation: CASSLTGVDTQY. The complete CDR3 protein is CASSLTGVDTQYF.

On this clone itself: Genes here carry mouse names. The CDR3 end is not reached by the read, which stops 1 residue before it; the germline J gene fills it in. The gene calls are TRBV26 and TRBJ2-5; TRBD2 aligns across 9 bases. With V trimmed by 4 bases and J by 2 bases, 1 base remained unmatched. Germline V gives CDR1 KGHPV, CDR2 FQNQEV (reference sequence). The CDR3 totals 14 residues. The chain's CDR3 is CASSRLGAQDTQYF. The CDR3 DNA, read in part, is TGTGCCAGCAGTCGACTGGGGGCCCAAGACACCCAGTAC.

Concerning this clone itself: The germline and genes are mouse ones. Sequencing ends 1 residue short of the CDR3 end; the germline J gene provides the rest. The chain uses TRBV26 and TRBJ2-2; the match to TRBD2 covers 8 bases. The J segment lost 4 bases and the V segment lost 2 bases, leaving 3 bases of the junction unmatched. CDR1 and CDR2 (germline): KGHPV, FQNQEV (reference sequence). This CDR3 region has 15 residues. The covered CDR3 bases are TGTGCCAGCAGTCTGCTGGGGGGAACCACCGGGCAGCTCTAC. Translation: CASSLLGGTTGQLY. From start to end, the CDR3 is CASSLLGGTTGQLYF.

A remark on this clone: Germline and genes here are mouse. The CDR3 is cut off 1 residue early in the read; its end comes from the germline J gene. The chain joins TRBV4 to TRBJ2-1; 7 positions agree with TRBD1. Unmatched junction bases numbered 5, after V lost 6 bases and J lost 0 bases. Germline V CDR1 and CDR2: LGHDT, YNNKQL (reference sequence). This CDR3 is 15 amino acids long. Incomplete CDR3 DNA: TGTGCCAGCAGTCGACAGGGCTCTAACTATGCTGAGCAGTTC. Translation gives CASSRQGSNYAEQF. The full CDR3 protein is CASSRQGSNYAEQFF.

As regards this clone: Gene names and germline refer to mouse. Coverage ceases 1 residue before the CDR3 finishes, and the germline J gene fills in the end. This chain connects TRBV16 to TRBJ1-3; D possibly corresponds to TRBD1 (6 bases). CDR1 is SGHSA and CDR2 is FRNQAP in the germline V gene. Trimming pared 1 base from V and 3 bases from J, leaving 7 bases between. This CDR3 has 14 residues. This chain's CDR3 is CASSLVRGGNTLYF. CDR3 bases read: TGTGCAAGCAGCTTAGTCAGGGGTGGAAATACGCTCTAT.

This clone appeared a few times. These gene names are mouse names. Read data end 1 residue before the CDR3 end; the end is taken from the germline J gene. This chain links TRBV13-2 with TRBJ2-7; no clear D gene. CDR3 length equals 10 residues. Per the germline V gene, CDR1 is NNHNN and CDR2 is SYGAGS (reference sequence). The V end was cut by 5 bases, the J end by 4 bases, with 4 bases between. The CDR3 sequence is CASGRYEQYF. Incomplete CDR3 DNA: TGTGCCAGCGGGAGATATGAACAGTAC.

A remark on this clone: Gene names follow the mouse nomenclature. The sequenced CDR3 bases are TGTGCCAGCAGCTCGGGACAGAAAAACACCTTGTAC. Translation gives CASSSGQKNTLY. The entire CDR3 protein is CASSSGQKNTLYF. The chain couples TRBV3 to TRBJ2-4, with 7 bases fitting TRBD1. Sequencing ends 1 residue short of the CDR3 end; the germline J gene provides the rest. After removal of 4 bases from V and 4 bases from J, the junction contained 2 bases not matched to a gene. This CDR3 region has 13 residues. Germline V gives CDR1 SNHLY, CDR2 FYNGKV (reference sequence).

The sample holds a few counts of this clone. Any gene name here is a mouse gene name. The part of the CDR3 DNA that was read is TGTGCCAGCAGCCAAGGCAGGGCTAACACAGAAGTCTTC. Protein product: CASSQGRANTEVF. The whole CDR3 protein is CASSQGRANTEVFF. This sequence joins TRBV5 and TRBJ1-1; tentatively, D is TRBD1 (5 bases). The CDR3 end falls 1 residue outside the read, so it is completed with the germline J gene. V was pared by 1 base and J by 2 bases, with 8 bases between. Germline CDR1 is LGHNA and CDR2 is YNLKQL (reference sequence). CDR3 length: 14 amino acids.

This clone was seen a single time. The genes and germline here are from mouse. The CDR3 goes on 1 residue after the read ends, and that part is filled in from the germline J gene. The chain links TRBV26 to TRBJ2-2, with TRBD1 matching 7 bases. Trimming took 4 bases from V and 4 from J; bases not matched to a gene: 6. In germline, CDR1 is KGHPV, CDR2 FQNQEV (reference sequence). CDR3 length equals 15 residues. The CDR3 bases that were read are TGTGCCAGCAGTCCGACAGGGAGGGGCACCGGGCAGCTCTAC. Protein: CASSPTGRGTGQLY. The full CDR3 protein is CASSPTGRGTGQLYF. The full variable domain, in which reference TRBV26 and TRBJ2-2 provide the parts outside the CDR3, is NSKVIQTPRYLVKGQGQKAKMRCIPEKGHPVVFWYQQNKNNEFKFLINFQNQEVLQQIDMTEKRFSAECPSNSPCSLEIQSSEAGDSALYLCASSPTGRGTGQLYFGEGSKLTVL.

On this clone itself: Gene names refer to mouse genes. Read data end 1 residue before the CDR3 end; the end is taken from the germline J gene. The chain couples TRBV19 to TRBJ1-6, with D hard to call. TRBJ1-6 is an open reading frame, and its role is uncertain. The CDR3 extends over 15 amino acids. The ends were cut back, 0 bases at V and 3 bases at J, with 7 bases in the middle. Per germline, CDR1 FNHDT and CDR2 SITEND (reference sequence). The sequenced CDR3 bases are TGTGCCAGCAGTATAGAGGCAGACTATAATTCGCCCCTCTAC. Amino acids: CASSIEADYNSPLY. The whole CDR3 sequence reads CASSIEADYNSPLYF.

On this clone: Each gene name is a mouse one. Here the CDR3 reads CASSLYTEVFF. CDR3 DNA, as far as it was read: TGTGCTAGCAGTTTGTACACAGAAGTCTTC. The V gene is TRBV29, the J gene TRBJ1-1; no reliable D call. The read terminates 1 residue before the CDR3 end, so the remaining end is supplied by the germline J gene. Per the germline V gene, CDR1 is MSHET and CDR2 is SYDVDS. The V gene lost 3 bases and the J gene lost 3 bases, with 2 bases spanning the gap. The CDR3 totals 11 residues.

As regards this clone: Genes and germline come from the mouse. Read data end 1 residue before the CDR3 end; the end is taken from the germline J gene. The V and J genes are TRBV26 and TRBJ1-2; no firm D call. V was trimmed by 4 bases and J by 0 bases, leaving 6 bases between them. Germline V gene lookup returns CDR1 KGHPV and CDR2 FQNQEV (reference sequence). This CDR3 has 13 residues. The CDR3 bases that were read are TGTGCCAGCAGTCCCATTGCAAACTCCGACTACACC. Its protein product is CASSPIANSDYT. The full CDR3 protein reads CASSPIANSDYTF.

The sample holds a few counts of this clone. Gene names are the mouse ones. The CDR3 end lies 1 residue beyond the end of the read and is filled in from the germline J gene. This chain links TRBV26 with TRBJ1-5; 9 positions match TRBD1. Germline CDR1 reads KGHPV; CDR2 reads FQNQEV (reference sequence). The CDR3 is 15 amino acids. J was trimmed by 6 bases and V by 0 bases; bases with no gene match: 3. The sequenced part of the CDR3 DNA is TGTGCCAGCAGTCTGTCCGGGACAGGGTCCCAGGCTCCGCTT. As protein: CASSLSGTGSQAPL. The complete CDR3 sequence is CASSLSGTGSQAPLF.

Comments on this clone: Gene names denote mouse genes. The read terminates 1 residue before the CDR3 end, so the remaining end is supplied by the germline J gene. Other DNA sequences in this specimen translate into the identical CDR3. The rearrangement joins TRBV31 to TRBJ2-5; tentatively, D is TRBD2 (6 bases). This CDR3 has 14 amino acids. Looked up from germline, CDR1 is GKSSPN and CDR2 is SITVG. Deletions cut 0 bases from V and 0 bases from J, with 7 bases between. Here the CDR3 reads CAWSLGGNQDTQYF. The sequenced part of the CDR3 DNA is TGTGCCTGGAGTCTGGGGGGTAACCAAGACACCCAGTAC.

This clone appeared a few times. The gene symbols are mouse symbols. The read gets to within 1 residue of the CDR3 end, and the germline J gene fills in the rest. This chain uses TRBV31 with TRBJ2-5, with 8 nucleotides matching TRBD2. Germline CDR1 reads GKSSPN; CDR2 reads SITVG. The CDR3 sequence is 15 residues long. Trimming at V came to 0 bases and at J to 5 bases, leaving 7 bases not matched to a gene. CDR3 DNA, as far as it was read: TGTGCCTGGAGTCTAGAGGGGGGGCGCGGAGACACCCAGTAC. This gives the protein CAWSLEGGRGDTQY. The whole CDR3 region reads CAWSLEGGRGDTQYF.

This clone was seen once. The genes and germline here are from mouse. The read is 1 residue too short to cover the CDR3 end, so that end is filled in from the germline J gene. The chain carries TRBV26 and TRBJ2-1; D gene ambiguous. The CDR3 consists of 13 residues. Germline V gene data show CDR1 as KGHPV and CDR2 as FQNQEV (reference sequence). The V end lost 6 bases, the J end lost 4 bases, and 10 bases lay between the germline ends. The CDR3 DNA, read in part, is TGTGCCAGCAGGAACAGTCTATATGCTGAGCAGTTC. The encoded protein is CASRNSLYAEQF. The full CDR3 is CASRNSLYAEQFF. Using reference TRBV26 and TRBJ2-1 for the parts outside the CDR3, the full variable domain is NSKVIQTPRYLVKGQGQKAKMRCIPEKGHPVVFWYQQNKNNEFKFLINFQNQEVLQQIDMTEKRFSAECPSNSPCSLEIQSSEAGDSALYLCASRNSLYAEQFFGPGTRLTVL.

In its sample, this clone is medium-sized. Gene labels here are mouse ones. The CDR3 extends 1 residue past the end of the read, so its final part is completed from the germline J gene. The rearrangement links TRBV29 to TRBJ1-1; possibly TRBD1 for D (5 bases). V was cut by 5 bases and J by 1 base, with 8 bases left in between. Looked up from germline, CDR1 is MSHET and CDR2 is SYDVDS. This CDR3 contains 13 residues. CDR3 DNA (partial): TGTGCTAGCAGTCCCGGACAAAACACAGAAGTCTTC. Translated: CASSPGQNTEVF. The full CDR3 protein is CASSPGQNTEVFF. Full variable domain (outside the CDR3, taken from reference TRBV29 and TRBJ1-1): DMKVTQMPRYLIKRMGENVLLECGQDMSHETMYWYRQDPGLGLQLIYISYDVDSNSEGDIPKGYRVSRKKREHFSLILDSAKTNQTSVYFCASSPGQNTEVFFGKGTRLTVV.

By share, this clone counts as medium-sized. All gene names here are mouse names. The sequence runs out 1 residue before the end of the CDR3; the remainder is reconstructed from the germline J gene. J is TRBJ2-7 and V is TRBV23; TRBD1, the table's D call, lacks a check against the DNA. The germline V gene has CDR1 KGHTA and CDR2 FQNQQP. This CDR3 comprises 13 residues. CDR3 residues: CSSSQTISYEQYF. The sequenced CDR3 bases are TGCTCCAGCAGTCAGACAATCTCCTATGAACAGTAC.

Details on this clone: The gene names here belong to mouse. The read terminates 1 residue ahead of where the CDR3 ends, so the germline J gene completes it. This chain uses TRBV15 with TRBJ2-7, with a tentative D call TRBD1 (5 bases). The CDR3 has 13 amino acids. Germline CDR1 is SGHND and CDR2 is FRSKSL. The V end lost 3 bases, the J end lost 3 bases, and 9 bases lay between the germline ends. The covered CDR3 bases are TGTGCCAGCAGTTTTGGACAAAACTATGAACAGTAC. This translates into CASSFGQNYEQY. The complete CDR3 sequence is CASSFGQNYEQYF.

In this sample, this clone turned up a few times. The germline and genes are mouse ones. The observed sequence ends 1 residue before the CDR3 terminus, with the missing tail filled in from the germline J gene. The chain recombines TRBV26 with TRBJ1-3; tentative D call: TRBD1 (5 bases). The CDR3 length is 15 residues. CDR1 and CDR2 (germline): KGHPV, FQNQEV (reference sequence). Trimming left V 6 bases short and J 0 bases short, with 12 bases between. The CDR3 bases that were read are TGTGCCAGCAGCCCCGGACACCTTTCTGGAAATACGCTCTAT. Its protein is CASSPGHLSGNTLY. The full CDR3 protein reads CASSPGHLSGNTLYF.

This clone showed up just once. Gene labels here are mouse ones. The read ends 1 residue before the CDR3 terminus; that terminus is restored from the germline J gene. J is TRBJ1-6 and V is TRBV26, with TRBD1 matching 8 bases. TRBJ1-6 has ORF status, its function being uncertain. V gave up 6 bases and J gave up 7 bases; unmatched junction bases: 5. Germline V CDR1 and CDR2: KGHPV, FQNQEV (reference sequence). The CDR3 is 14 residues long. CDR3 sequence reads: CASRLTGGNSPLYF. The CDR3 DNA, read in part, is TGTGCCAGCAGGCTTACAGGGGGAAATTCGCCCCTCTAC.

Worth noting for this clone: The genes and germline here are from mouse. The CDR3 end lies 1 residue beyond the end of the read and is filled in from the germline J gene. The V call is TRBV31, the J call TRBJ2-2; 7 bases fit TRBD2. This CDR3 has 14 residues. Germline values: CDR1 GKSSPN, CDR2 SITVG. The junction had 1 base not matched to a gene; V was cut back by 1 base and J by 2 bases. CDR3 DNA, as far as it was read: TGTGCCTGGAGTCCGGGACTGAACACCGGGCAGCTCTAC. As protein: CAWSPGLNTGQLY. The CDR3 as a whole reads CAWSPGLNTGQLYF.

This clone was picked up a small number of times. Gene names and germline match the mouse. The CDR3 goes on 1 residue after the read ends, and that part is filled in from the germline J gene. The J gene is TRBJ1-3, the V gene TRBV26; 9 nucleotides match TRBD1. The CDR3 totals 16 residues. The germline CDR1 and CDR2 sequences are KGHPV and FQNQEV (reference sequence). V gave up 6 bases and J gave up 0 bases; unmatched junction bases: 6. The covered CDR3 bases are TGTGCCAGCAGCCCCGGGACAGGGCTTTCTGGAAATACGCTCTAT. This codes for CASSPGTGLSGNTLY. The CDR3 reads in full as CASSPGTGLSGNTLYF.